This T cell receptor (beta chain) was captured in a study of blood T cell repertoires in COVID-19. Produced via immunoSEQ multiplex PCR; TCRdb's table is partial and in-frame only. The sample lists 200,000 to 250,000 clones, over 80% occurring once. The V segment lost 1 base and the J segment 8 bases; nucleotides outside the gene matches: 9. The CDR3 runs to 16 residues. CDR1 and CDR2 from the germline V gene are KGHDR and SFDVKD. In this sample, this clone turned up once. The chain is built from TRBV24-1 and TRBJ2-1; TRBD2 aligns across 8 bases. The sample was PBMCs or T cells enriched from blood (not recorded which). This receptor was identified in a young woman who had recovered from COVID-19. The CDR3, as DNA: TGTGCCACCAGTGATTTCACGGGAGGGGGTGGAGATGAGCAGTTCTTC. This translates into CATSDFTGGGGDEQFF.